The present entry profiles one T cell receptor beta chain with its context. The data originate from a study of blood T cells in healthy people across ages. V shed 6 bases and J 2 bases; nucleotides not matched to a gene: 7. There are 15 residues in the CDR3. With a J-beta primer mix and a sample-barcoded 5' primer, a second PCR ran 7 to 11 cycles. TCRdb re-called the 5' RACE reads through MiXCR, storing one row per CDR3 protein. The sample has roughly 730,000 distinct CDR3 sequences; just over 55% are singletons. This chain uses TRBV12-3 or TRBV12-4 with TRBJ2-3; 8 positions agree with TRBD2. Material: blood. This TCR derives from a man in his forties or fifties in good health. CDR3 in amino acids: CASSRSGENTDTQYF. In DNA form, the CDR3 reads TGTGCCAGCAGCCGTAGCGGGGAAAACACAGATACGCAGTATTTT.